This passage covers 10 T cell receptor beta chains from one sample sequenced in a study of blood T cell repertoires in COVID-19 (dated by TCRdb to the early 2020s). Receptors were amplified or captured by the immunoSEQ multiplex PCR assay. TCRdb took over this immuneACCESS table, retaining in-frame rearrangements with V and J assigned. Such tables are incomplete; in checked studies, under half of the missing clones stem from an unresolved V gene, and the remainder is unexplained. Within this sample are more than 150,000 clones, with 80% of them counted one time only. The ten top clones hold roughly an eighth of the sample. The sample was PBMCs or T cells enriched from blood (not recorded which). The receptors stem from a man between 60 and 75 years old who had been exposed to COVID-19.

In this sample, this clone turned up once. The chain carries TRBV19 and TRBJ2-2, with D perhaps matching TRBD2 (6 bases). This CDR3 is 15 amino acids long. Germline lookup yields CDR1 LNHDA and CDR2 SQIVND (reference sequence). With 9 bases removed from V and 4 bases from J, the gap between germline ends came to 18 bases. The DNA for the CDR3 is TGTGCCAGCGGCGGTTCAGGGACTTCCACCGGGGAGCTGTTTTTT. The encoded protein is CASGGSGTSTGELFF.

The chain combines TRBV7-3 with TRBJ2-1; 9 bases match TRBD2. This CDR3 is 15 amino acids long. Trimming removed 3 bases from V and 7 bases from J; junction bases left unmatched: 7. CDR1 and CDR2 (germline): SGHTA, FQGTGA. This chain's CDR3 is CASSFVAGEWNEQFF. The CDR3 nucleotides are TGTGCCAGCAGCTTTGTAGCGGGAGAATGGAATGAGCAGTTCTTC.

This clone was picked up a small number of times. CDR3 region: CATSRAGLDSPLHF. CDR3 sequence (DNA): TGTGCCACCAGCAGAGCAGGGCTGGATTCACCCCTCCACTTT. The rearrangement uses TRBV15 and TRBJ1-6, with TRBD1 as a possible D gene (5 bases). Germline V CDR1 and CDR2: LNHNV, YYDKDF (reference sequence). This CDR3 contains 14 residues. V was trimmed by 1 base and J by 8 bases, leaving 9 bases between them.

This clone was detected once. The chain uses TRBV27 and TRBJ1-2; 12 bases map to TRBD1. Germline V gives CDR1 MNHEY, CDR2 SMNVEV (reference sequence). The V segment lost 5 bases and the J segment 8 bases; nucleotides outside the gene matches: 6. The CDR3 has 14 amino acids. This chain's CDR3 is CASSGGQGAWGYTF. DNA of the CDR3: TGTGCCAGCAGTGGGGGACAGGGGGCTTGGGGCTACACCTTC.

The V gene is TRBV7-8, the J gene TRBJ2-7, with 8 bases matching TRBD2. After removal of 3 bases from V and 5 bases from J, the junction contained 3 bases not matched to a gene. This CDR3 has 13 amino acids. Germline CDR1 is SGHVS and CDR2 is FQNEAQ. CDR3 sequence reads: CASSFGAGDEQYF. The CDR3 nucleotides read TGTGCCAGCAGCTTTGGAGCGGGAGACGAGCAGTACTTC.

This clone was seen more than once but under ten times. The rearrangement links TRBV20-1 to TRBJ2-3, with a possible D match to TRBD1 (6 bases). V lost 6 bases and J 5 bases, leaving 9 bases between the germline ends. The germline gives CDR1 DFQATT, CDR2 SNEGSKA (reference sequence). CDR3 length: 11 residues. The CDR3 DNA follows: TGCAGTGCCAACAGGGAAGATACGCAGTATTTT. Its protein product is CSANREDTQYF.

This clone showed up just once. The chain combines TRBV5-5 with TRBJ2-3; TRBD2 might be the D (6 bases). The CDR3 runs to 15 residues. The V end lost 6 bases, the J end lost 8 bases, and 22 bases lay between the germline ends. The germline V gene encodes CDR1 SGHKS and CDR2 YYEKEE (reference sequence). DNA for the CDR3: TGTGCCAGCACCACCGGGGGAGCGGACCGGGGTACGCAGTATTTT. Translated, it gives CASTTGGADRGTQYF. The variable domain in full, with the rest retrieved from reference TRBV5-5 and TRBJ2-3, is DAGVTQSPTHLIKTRGQQVTLRCSPISGHKSVSWYQQVLGQGPQFIFQYYEKEERGRGNFPDRFSARQFPNYSSELNVNALLLGDSALYLCASTTGGADRGTQYFGPGTRLTVL.

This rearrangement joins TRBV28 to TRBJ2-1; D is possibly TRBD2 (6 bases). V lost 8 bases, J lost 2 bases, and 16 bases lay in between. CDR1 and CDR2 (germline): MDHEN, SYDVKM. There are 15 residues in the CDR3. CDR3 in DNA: TGTGCCAGCTCCAAGGGCGGGAAAACCTACAATGAGCAGTTCTTC. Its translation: CASSKGGKTYNEQFF.

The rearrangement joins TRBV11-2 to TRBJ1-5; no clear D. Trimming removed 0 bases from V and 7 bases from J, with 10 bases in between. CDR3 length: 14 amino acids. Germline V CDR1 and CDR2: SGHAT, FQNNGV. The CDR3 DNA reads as TGTGCCAGCAGCTTAGAGGCGGGGTACCAGCCCCAGCATTTT. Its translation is CASSLEAGYQPQHF.

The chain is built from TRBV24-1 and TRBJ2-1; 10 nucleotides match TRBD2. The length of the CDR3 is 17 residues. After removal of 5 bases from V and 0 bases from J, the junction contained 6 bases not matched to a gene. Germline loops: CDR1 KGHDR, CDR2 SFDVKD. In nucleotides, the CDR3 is TGTGCCACCAGTGCCCCTTTAGCGGGAGGCTCCTACAATGAGCAGTTCTTC. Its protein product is CATSAPLAGGSYNEQFF.